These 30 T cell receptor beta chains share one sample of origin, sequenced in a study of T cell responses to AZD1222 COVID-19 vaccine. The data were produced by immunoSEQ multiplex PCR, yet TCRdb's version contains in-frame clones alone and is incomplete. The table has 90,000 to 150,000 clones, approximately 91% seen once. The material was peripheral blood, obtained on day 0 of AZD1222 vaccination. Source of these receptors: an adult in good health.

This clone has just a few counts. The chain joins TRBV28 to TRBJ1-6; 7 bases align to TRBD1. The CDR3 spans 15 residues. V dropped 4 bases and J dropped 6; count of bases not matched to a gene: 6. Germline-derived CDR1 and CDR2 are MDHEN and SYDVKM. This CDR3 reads CASSYRGDSNSPLHF. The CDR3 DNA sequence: TGTGCCAGCAGTTACAGGGGAGACTCTAATTCACCCCTCCACTTT.

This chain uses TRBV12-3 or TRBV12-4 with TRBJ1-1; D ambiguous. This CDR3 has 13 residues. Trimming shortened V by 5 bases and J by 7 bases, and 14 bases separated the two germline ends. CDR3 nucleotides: TGTGCCAGCAGTCCTACTGGGCAGAATGAAGCTTTCTTT. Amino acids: CASSPTGQNEAFF.

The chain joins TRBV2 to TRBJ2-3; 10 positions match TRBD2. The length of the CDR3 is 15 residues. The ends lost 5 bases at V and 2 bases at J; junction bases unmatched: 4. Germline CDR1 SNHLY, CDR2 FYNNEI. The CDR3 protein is CASSSGGASTDTQYF. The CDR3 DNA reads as TGTGCCAGCAGTAGCGGGGGGGCCTCCACAGATACGCAGTATTTT.

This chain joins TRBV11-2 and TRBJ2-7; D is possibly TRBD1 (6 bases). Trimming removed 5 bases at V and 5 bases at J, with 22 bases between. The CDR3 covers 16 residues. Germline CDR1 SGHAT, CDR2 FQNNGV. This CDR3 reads CASSTRQEWGRNEQYF. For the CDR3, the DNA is TGTGCCAGCAGCACCCGACAGGAGTGGGGTAGGAACGAGCAGTACTTC.

The DNA for the CDR3 is TGCGCCAGCAGCCAAGATCCGCGGAACACTGAAGCTTTCTTT. As protein: CASSQDPRNTEAFF. The rearrangement uses TRBV4-3 and TRBJ1-1; no clear D. Per germline, CDR1 LGHNA and CDR2 YSLEER. There are 14 residues in the CDR3. The V gene lost 0 bases and the J gene lost 1 base, with 6 bases spanning the gap.

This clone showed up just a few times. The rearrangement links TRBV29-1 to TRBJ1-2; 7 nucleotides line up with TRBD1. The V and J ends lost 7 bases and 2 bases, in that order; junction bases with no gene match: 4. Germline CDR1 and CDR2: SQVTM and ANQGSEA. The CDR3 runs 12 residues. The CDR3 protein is CSAVTGNYGYTF. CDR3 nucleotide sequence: TGCAGCGCTGTGACAGGGAACTATGGCTACACCTTC.

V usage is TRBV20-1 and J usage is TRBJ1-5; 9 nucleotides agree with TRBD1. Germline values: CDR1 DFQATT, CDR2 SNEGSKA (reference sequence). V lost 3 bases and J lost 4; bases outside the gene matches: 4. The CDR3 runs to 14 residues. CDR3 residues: CSASIGTGNQPQHF. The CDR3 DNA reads TGCAGTGCTAGTATCGGGACAGGGAATCAGCCCCAGCATTTT.

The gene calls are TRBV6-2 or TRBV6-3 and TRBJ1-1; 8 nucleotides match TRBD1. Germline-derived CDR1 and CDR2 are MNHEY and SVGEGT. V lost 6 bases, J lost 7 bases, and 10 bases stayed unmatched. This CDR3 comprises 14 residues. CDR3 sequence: CASSPPVGQGEAFF. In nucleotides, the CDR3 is TGTGCCAGCAGCCCTCCCGTCGGACAGGGTGAAGCTTTCTTT.

This CDR3 is CATSRDQGSGNTIYF. The CDR3, as DNA: TGTGCCACCAGCAGAGATCAAGGGTCTGGAAACACCATATATTTT. The V gene is TRBV15, the J gene TRBJ1-3; unclear D gene. This CDR3 comprises 15 residues. V was cut by 0 bases and J by 1 base, with 7 bases left in between. Germline V gives CDR1 LNHNV, CDR2 YYDKDF (reference sequence).

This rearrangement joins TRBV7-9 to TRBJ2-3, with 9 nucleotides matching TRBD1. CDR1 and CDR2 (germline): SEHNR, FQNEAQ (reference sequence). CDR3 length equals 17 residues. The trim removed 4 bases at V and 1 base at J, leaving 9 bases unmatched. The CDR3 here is CASSSIGQGSGTDTQYF. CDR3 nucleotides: TGTGCCAGCAGCTCAATAGGACAGGGGTCGGGCACAGATACGCAGTATTTT. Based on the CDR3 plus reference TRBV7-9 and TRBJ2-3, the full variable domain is DTGVSQNPRHKITKRGQNVTFRCDPISEHNRLYWYRQTLGQGPEFLTYFQNEAQLEKSRLLSDRFSAERPKGSFSTLEIQRTEQGDSAMYLCASSSIGQGSGTDTQYFGPGTRLTVL.

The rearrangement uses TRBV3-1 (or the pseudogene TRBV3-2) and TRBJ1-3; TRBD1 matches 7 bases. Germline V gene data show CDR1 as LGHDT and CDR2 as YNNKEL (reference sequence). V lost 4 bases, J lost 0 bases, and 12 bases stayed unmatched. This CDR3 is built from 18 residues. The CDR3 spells CASSPLRTGADSGNTIYF. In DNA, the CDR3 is TGTGCCAGCAGCCCTCTACGAACAGGGGCCGACTCTGGAAACACCATATATTTT.

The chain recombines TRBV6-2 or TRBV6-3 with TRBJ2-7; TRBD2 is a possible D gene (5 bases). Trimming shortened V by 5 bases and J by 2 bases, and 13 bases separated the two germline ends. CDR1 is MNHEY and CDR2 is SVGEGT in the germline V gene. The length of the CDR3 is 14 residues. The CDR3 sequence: CASSPSSITYEQYF. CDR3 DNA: TGTGCCAGCAGTCCCTCTAGCATTACCTACGAGCAGTACTTC.

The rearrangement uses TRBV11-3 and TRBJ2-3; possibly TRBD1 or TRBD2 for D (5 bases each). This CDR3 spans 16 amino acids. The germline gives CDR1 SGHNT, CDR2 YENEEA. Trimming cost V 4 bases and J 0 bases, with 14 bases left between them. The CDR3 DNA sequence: TGTGCCAGCAGCTCCATCGGGACGGCCAGCACAGATACGCAGTATTTT. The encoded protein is CASSSIGTASTDTQYF. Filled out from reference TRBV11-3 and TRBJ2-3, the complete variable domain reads EAGVVQSPRYKIIEKKQPVAFWCNPISGHNTLYWYLQNLGQGPELLIRYENEEAVDDSQLPKDRFSAERLKGVDSTLKIQPAELGDSAVYLCASSSIGTASTDTQYFGPGTRLTVL.

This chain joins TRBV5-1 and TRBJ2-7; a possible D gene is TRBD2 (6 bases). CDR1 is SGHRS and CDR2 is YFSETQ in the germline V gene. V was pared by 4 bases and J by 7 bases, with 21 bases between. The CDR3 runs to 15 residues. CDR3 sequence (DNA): TGCGCCAGCAGCCCGGAAGGGCGGGGCGGTGGGGAGCAGTACTTC. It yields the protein CASSPEGRGGGEQYF.

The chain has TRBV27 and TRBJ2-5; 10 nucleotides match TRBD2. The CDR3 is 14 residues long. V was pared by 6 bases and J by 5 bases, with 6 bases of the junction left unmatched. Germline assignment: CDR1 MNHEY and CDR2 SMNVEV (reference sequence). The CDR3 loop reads CASSTSGAGETQYF. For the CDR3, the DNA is TGTGCCAGCAGCACTAGCGGGGCTGGGGAGACCCAGTACTTC.

The CDR3 nucleotides read TGTGCCAGCAGTGACCCGACCGGGACAGGGCCCGACGAGCAGTACTTC. Protein product: CASSDPTGTGPDEQYF. The gene calls are TRBV2 and TRBJ2-7; 9 nucleotides agree with TRBD1. The CDR3 contains 16 residues. Trimming took 3 bases from V and 5 from J; bases not matched to a gene: 11. The germline gives CDR1 SNHLY, CDR2 FYNNEI.

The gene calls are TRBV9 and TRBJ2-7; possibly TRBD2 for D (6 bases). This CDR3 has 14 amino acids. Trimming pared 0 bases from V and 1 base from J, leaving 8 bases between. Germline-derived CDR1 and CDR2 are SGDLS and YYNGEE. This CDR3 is CASSVDGTSYEQYF. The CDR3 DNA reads TGTGCCAGCAGCGTAGATGGGACTTCCTACGAGCAGTACTTC. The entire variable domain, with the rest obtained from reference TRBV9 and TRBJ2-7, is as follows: DSGVTQTPKHLITATGQRVTLRCSPRSGDLSVYWYQQSLDQGLQFLIQYYNGEERAKGNILERFSAQQFPDLHSELNLSSLELGDSALYFCASSVDGTSYEQYFGPGTRLTVT.

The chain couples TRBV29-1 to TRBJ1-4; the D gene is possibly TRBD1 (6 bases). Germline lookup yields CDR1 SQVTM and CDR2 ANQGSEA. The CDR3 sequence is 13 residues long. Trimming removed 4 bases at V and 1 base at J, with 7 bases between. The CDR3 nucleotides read TGCAGCGTTGGGACAGAAACTAATGAAAAACTGTTTTTT. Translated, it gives CSVGTETNEKLFF.

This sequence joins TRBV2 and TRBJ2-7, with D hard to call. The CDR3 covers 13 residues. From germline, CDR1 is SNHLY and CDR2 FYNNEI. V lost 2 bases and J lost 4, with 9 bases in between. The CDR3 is CASSENRRYEQYF. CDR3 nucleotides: TGTGCCAGCAGTGAAAATCGGCGATACGAGCAGTACTTC.

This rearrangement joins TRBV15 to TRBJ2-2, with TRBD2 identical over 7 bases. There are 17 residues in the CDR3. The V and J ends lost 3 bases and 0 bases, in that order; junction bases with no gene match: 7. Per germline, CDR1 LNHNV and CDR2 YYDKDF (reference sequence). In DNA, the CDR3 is TGTGCCACCAGCAGTCCCTGGGGGGGGGCGAACACCGGGGAGCTGTTTTTT. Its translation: CATSSPWGGANTGELFF. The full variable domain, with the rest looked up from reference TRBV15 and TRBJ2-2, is DAMVIQNPRYQVTQFGKPVTLSCSQTLNHNVMYWYQQKSSQAPKLLFHYYDKDFNNEADTPDNFQSRRPNTSFCFLDIRSPGLGDTAMYLCATSSPWGGANTGELFFGEGSRLTVL.

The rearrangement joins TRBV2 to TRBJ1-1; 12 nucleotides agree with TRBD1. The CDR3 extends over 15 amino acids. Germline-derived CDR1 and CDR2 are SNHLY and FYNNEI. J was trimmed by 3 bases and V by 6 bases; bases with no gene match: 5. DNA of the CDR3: TGTGCCAGCAGCGGGACAGGGGGCTGGGACACTGAAGCTTTCTTT. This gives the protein CASSGTGGWDTEAFF. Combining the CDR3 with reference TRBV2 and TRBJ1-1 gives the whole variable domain EPEVTQTPSHQVTQMGQEVILRCVPISNHLYFYWYRQILGQKVEFLVSFYNNEISEKSEIFDDQFSVERPDGSNFTLKIRSTKLEDSAMYFCASSGTGGWDTEAFFGQGTRLTVV.

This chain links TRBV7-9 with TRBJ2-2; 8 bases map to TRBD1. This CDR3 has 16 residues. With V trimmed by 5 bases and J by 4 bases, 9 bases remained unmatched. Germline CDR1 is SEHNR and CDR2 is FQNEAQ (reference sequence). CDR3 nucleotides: TGTGCCAGCAGCCCTCAGGGGGCGCGAACCACCGGGGAGCTGTTTTTT. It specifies CASSPQGARTTGELFF.

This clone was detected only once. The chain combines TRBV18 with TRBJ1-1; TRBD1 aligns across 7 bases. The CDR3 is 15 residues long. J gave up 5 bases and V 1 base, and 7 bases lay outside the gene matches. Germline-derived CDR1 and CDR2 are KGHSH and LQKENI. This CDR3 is CASSPLDREGTEAFF. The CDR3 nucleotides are TGTGCCAGCTCACCACTCGACAGGGAGGGGACTGAAGCTTTCTTT.

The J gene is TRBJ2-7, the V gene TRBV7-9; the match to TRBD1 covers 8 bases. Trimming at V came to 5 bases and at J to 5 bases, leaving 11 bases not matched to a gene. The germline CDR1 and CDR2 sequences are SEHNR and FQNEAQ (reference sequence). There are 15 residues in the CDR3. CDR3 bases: TGTGCCAGCAGCCGGATAAGGACAGGGTGGCACGAGCAGTACTTC. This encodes CASSRIRTGWHEQYF. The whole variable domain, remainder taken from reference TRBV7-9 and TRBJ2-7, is DTGVSQNPRHKITKRGQNVTFRCDPISEHNRLYWYRQTLGQGPEFLTYFQNEAQLEKSRLLSDRFSAERPKGSFSTLEIQRTEQGDSAMYLCASSRIRTGWHEQYFGPGTRLTVT.

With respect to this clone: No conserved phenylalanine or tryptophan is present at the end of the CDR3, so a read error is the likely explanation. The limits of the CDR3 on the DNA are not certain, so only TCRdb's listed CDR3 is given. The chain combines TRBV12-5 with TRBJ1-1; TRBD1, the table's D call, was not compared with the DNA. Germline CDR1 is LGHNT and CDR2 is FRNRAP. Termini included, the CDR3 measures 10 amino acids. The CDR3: CASGGPDRGL.

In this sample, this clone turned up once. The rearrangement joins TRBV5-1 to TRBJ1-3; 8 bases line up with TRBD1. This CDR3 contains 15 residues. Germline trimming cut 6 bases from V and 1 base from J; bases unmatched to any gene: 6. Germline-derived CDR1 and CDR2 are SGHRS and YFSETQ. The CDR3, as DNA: TGCGCCAGCACTTGGACAGGGATTTCTGGAAACACCATATATTTT. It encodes CASTWTGISGNTIYF. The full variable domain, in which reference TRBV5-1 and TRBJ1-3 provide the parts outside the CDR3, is KAGVTQTPRYLIKTRGQQVTLSCSPISGHRSVSWYQQTPGQGLQFLFEYFSETQRNKGNFPGRFSGRQFSNSRSEMNVSTLELGDSALYLCASTWTGISGNTIYFGEGSWLTVV.

In DNA, the CDR3 is TGTGCCAGCAGCCCCCTACGGGCGGACGATAACACCGGGGAGCTGTTTTTT. This translates into CASSPLRADDNTGELFF. The genes are TRBV13 and TRBJ2-2; no clear D gene. The CDR3 is 17 amino acids. V was cut by 5 bases and J by 2 bases, with 18 bases left in between. Germline values: CDR1 PRHDT, CDR2 FYEKMQ (reference sequence).

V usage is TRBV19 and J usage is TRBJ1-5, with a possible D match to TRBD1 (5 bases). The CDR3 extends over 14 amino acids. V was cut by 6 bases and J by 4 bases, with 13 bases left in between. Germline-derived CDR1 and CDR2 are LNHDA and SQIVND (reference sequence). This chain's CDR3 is CASRDDSFNQPQHF. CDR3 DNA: TGTGCCAGTAGGGACGACAGCTTTAATCAGCCCCAGCATTTT.

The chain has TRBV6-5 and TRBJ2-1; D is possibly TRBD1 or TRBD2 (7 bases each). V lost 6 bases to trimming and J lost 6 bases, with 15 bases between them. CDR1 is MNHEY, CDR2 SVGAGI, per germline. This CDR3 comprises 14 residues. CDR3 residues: CASSRPGGANEQFF. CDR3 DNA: TGTGCCAGCAGCCGCCCAGGGGGGGCCAATGAGCAGTTCTTC.

The DNA for the CDR3 is TGTGCCAGCAGTTTTAGCACAGTGGGCTACGAGCAGTACTTC. It is translated as CASSFSTVGYEQYF. This chain connects TRBV27 to TRBJ2-7; unclear D gene. The CDR3 has 14 residues. CDR1 MNHEY and CDR2 SMNVEV come from the germline V gene (reference sequence). Trimming pared 3 bases from V and 3 bases from J, leaving 12 bases between.